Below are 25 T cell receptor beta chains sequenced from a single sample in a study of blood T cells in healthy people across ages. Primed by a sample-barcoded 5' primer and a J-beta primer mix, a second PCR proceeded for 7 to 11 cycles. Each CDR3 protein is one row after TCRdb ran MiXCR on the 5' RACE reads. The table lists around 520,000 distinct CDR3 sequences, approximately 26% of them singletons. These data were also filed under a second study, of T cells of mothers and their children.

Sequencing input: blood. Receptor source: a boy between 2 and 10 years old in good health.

CDR3 residues: CASSQPYRRGSGAFF. The CDR3 DNA reads TGCGCCAGCAGCCAACCGTACAGGAGGGGTAGTGGAGCTTTCTTT. This chain links TRBV4-1 with TRBJ1-1; D may be TRBD1 (5 bases). V was trimmed by 2 bases and J by 10 bases, leaving 20 bases between them. This CDR3 comprises 15 residues. Germline CDR1 reads MGHRA; CDR2 reads YSYEKL.

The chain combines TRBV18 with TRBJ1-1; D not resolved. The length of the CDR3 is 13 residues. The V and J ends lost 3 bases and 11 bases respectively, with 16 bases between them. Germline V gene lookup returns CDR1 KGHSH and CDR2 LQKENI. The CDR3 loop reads CASSPSSPRWAFF. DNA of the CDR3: TGTGCCAGCTCACCTTCCAGCCCTCGTTGGGCTTTCTTT.

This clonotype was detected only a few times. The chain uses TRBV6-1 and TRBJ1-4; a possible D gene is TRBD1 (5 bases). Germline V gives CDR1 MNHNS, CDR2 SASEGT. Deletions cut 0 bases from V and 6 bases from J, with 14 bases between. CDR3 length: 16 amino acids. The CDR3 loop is CASSEALRAGYEKLFF. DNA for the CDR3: TGTGCCAGCAGTGAAGCGCTTCGGGCAGGGTATGAAAAACTGTTTTTT.

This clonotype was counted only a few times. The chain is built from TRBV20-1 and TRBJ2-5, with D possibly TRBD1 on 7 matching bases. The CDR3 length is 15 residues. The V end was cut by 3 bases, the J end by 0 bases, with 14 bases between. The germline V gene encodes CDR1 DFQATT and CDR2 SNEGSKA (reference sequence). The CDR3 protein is CSARVAGGYQETQYF. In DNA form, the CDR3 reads TGCAGTGCTAGGGTTGCAGGGGGGTACCAAGAGACCCAGTACTTC.

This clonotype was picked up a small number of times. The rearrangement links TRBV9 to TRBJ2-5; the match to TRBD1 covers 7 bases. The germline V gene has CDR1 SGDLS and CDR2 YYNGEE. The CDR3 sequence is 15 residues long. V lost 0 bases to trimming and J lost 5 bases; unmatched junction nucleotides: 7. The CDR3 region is CASSVVGARGETQYF. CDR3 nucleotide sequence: TGTGCCAGCAGCGTAGTAGGGGCCAGGGGGGAGACCCAGTACTTC. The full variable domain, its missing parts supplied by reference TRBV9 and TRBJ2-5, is DSGVTQTPKHLITATGQRVTLRCSPRSGDLSVYWYQQSLDQGLQFLIQYYNGEERAKGNILERFSAQQFPDLHSELNLSSLELGDSALYFCASSVVGARGETQYFGPGTRLLVL.

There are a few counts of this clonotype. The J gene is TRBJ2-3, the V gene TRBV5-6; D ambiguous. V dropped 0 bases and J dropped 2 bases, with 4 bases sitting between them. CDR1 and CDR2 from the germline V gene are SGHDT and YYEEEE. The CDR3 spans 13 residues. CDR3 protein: CASSLVLTDTQYF. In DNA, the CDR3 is TGTGCCAGCAGCTTGGTTCTCACAGATACGCAGTATTTT.

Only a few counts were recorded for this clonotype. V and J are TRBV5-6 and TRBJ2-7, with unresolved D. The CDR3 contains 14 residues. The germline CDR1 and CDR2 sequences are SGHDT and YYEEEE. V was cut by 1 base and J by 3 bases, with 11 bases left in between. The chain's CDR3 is CASSLSRTHYEQYF. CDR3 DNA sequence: TGTGCCAGCAGCTTGTCCAGGACCCACTACGAGCAGTACTTC.

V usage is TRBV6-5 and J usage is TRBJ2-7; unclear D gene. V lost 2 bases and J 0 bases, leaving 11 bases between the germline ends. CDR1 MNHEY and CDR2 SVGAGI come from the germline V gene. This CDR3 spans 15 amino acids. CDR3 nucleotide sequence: TGTGCCAGCAGTTACCAGGAACGGAGCTCCTACGAGCAGTACTTC. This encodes CASSYQERSSYEQYF.

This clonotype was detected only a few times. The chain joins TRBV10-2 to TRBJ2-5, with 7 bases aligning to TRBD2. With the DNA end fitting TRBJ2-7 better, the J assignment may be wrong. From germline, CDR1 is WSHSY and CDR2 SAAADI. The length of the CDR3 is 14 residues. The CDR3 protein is CASSKSGGPYEQYF. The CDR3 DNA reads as TGCGCCAGCAGTAAATCGGGAGGCCCCTACGAGCAGTACTTC.

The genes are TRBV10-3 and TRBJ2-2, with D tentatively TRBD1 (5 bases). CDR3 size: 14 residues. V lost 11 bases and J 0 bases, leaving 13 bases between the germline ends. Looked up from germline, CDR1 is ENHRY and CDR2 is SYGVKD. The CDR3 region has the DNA TGTGCCGCAACAGGCTCACCGAACACCGGGGAGCTGTTTTTT. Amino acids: CAATGSPNTGELFF.

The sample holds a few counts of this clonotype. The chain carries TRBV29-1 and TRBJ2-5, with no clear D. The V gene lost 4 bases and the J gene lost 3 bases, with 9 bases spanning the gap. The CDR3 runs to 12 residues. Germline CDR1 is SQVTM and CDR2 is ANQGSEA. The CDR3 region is CSVGLGEETQYF. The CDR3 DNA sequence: TGCAGCGTTGGCTTGGGCGAAGAGACCCAGTACTTC.

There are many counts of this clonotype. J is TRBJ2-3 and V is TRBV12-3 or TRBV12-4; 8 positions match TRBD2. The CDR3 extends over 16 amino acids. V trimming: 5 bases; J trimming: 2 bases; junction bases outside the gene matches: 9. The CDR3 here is CASSRPTSGDTDTQYF. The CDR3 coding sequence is TGTGCCAGCAGTCGTCCAACTAGCGGAGACACAGATACGCAGTATTTT.

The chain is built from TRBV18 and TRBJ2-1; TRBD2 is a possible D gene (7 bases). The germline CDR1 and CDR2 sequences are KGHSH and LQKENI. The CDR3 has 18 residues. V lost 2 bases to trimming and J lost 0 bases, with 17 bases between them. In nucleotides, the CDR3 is TGTGCCAGCTCACCAGGGGGCGGGGGCCCCGGCTCCTACAATGAGCAGTTCTTC. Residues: CASSPGGGGPGSYNEQFF.

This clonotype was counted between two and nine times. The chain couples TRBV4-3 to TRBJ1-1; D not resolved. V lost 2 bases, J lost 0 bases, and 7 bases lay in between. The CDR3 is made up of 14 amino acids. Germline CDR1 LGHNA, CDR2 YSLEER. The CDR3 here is CASSQSGLNTEAFF. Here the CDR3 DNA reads TGCGCCAGCAGCCAAAGCGGATTGAACACTGAAGCTTTCTTT.

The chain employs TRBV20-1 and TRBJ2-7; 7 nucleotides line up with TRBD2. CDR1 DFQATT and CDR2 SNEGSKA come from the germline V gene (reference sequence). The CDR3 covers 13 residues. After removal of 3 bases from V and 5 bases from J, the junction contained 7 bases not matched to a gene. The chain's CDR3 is CSARWEGPNEQYF. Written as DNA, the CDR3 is TGCAGTGCTAGGTGGGAGGGACCAAACGAGCAGTACTTC.

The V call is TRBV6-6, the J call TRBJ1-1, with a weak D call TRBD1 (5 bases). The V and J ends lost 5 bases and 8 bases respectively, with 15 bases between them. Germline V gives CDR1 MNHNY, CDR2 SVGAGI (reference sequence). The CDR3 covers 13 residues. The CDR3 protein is CASSDARRDEAFF. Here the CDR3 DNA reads TGTGCCAGCAGTGACGCAAGGCGGGACGAAGCTTTCTTT.

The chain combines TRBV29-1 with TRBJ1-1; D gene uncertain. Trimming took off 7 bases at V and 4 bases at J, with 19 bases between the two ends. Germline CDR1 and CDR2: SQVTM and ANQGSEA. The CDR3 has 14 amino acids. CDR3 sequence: CSDRGRSIGTEAFF. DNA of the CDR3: TGCAGCGACAGAGGGAGATCAATTGGCACTGAAGCTTTCTTT.

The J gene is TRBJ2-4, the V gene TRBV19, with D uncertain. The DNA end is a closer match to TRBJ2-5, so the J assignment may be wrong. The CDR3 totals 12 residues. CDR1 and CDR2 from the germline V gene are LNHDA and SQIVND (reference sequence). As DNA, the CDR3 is TGTGCCAGTAGTGCGGCAGCGGAGACCCAGTACTTC. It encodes CASSAAAETQYF.

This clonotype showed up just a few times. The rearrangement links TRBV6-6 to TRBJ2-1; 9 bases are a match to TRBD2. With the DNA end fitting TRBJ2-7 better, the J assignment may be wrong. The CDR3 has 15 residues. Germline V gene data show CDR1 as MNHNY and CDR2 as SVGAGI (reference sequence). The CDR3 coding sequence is TGTGCCAGCAGTTACGGTAGCGGGAGTAGAGACGAGCAGTACTTC. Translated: CASSYGSGSRDEQYF.

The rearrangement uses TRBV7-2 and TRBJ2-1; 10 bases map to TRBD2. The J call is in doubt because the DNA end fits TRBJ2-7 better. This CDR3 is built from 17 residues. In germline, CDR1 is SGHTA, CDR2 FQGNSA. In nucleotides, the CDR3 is TGTGCCAGCAGCCACCGACTAGCGGGCTATTCCCCCCACGAGCAGTACTTC. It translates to CASSHRLAGYSPHEQYF.

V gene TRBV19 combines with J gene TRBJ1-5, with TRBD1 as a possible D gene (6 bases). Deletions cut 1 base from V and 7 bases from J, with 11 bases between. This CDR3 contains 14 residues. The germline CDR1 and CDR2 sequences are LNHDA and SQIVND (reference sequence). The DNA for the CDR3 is TGTGCCAGTAGTATAGCAGGGGCGGGACAGCCCCAGCATTTT. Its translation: CASSIAGAGQPQHF.

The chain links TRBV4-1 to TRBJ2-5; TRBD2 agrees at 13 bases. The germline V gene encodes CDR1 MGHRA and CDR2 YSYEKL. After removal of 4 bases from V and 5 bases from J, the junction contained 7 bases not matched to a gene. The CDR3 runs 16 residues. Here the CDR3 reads CASSRTSGSRVETQYF. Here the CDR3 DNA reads TGCGCCAGCAGCCGGACTAGCGGGAGTCGAGTGGAGACCCAGTACTTC.

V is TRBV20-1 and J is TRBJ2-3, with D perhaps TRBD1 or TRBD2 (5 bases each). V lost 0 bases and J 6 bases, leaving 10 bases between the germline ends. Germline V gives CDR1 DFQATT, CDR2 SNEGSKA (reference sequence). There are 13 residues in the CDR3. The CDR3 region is CSARDPGADTQYF. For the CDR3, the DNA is TGCAGTGCTAGAGACCCCGGGGCTGATACGCAGTATTTT.

The CDR3 spells CASSARETNYGYTF. The CDR3 DNA reads as TGTGCCAGCAGCGCCCGGGAAACTAACTATGGCTACACCTTC. V usage is TRBV7-8 and J usage is TRBJ1-2; no definite D call. Germline V gene sequence: CDR1 SGHVS, CDR2 FQNEAQ. The CDR3 has 14 residues. V dropped 5 bases and J dropped 0 bases, with 10 bases sitting between them.

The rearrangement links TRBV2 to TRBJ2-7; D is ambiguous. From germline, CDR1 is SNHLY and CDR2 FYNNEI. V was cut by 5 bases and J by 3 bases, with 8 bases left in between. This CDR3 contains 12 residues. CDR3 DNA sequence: TGTGCCAGCAGTACTGCCCTCTACGAGCAGTACTTC. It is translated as CASSTALYEQYF.